This T cell receptor beta chain was profiled in a study of a mutant IDH1 vaccine in newly diagnosed glioma. Study details: The study gave patients eight vaccinations in weeks 1, 3, 5, 7, 11, 15, 19, 23. Every participant had undergone radiotherapy, temozolomide, or both before, and most underwent both. Notes on the study in general: Overall, just under 95% of patients had vaccine-induced immune responses. There seemed to be no relation between pseudoprogression and changes in top peripheral T cell clonotypes.

This clone came up a few times. No antigen is known for it. CDR3 size: 18 residues. Germline V gene data show CDR1 as ENHRY and CDR2 as SYGVKD. The trim removed 6 bases at V and 4 bases at J, leaving 14 bases unmatched. Here immunoSEQ multiplex PCR was the method, and the copy in TCRdb shows in-frame clones only, minus some. In the table there are 75,000 to 80,000 clones, approximately 85% of which are singletons. As for time point: week 23, last vaccination. Doses comprised 300 ug of mutant IDH1 20-mer peptide each, plus topical imiquimod. The genes are TRBV10-3 and TRBJ2-2; 10 bases agree with TRBD2. The TCR originated in a woman aged 45 to 65 with glioma. This sample comprised PBMCs, obtained from a glioma patient whose treatment included an IDH1 peptide vaccine. CDR3 DNA: TGTGCCATCAGCTCGACTAGCGGGTGGGTTCGGGGCACCGGGGAGCTGTTTTTT. It codes for CAISSTSGWVRGTGELFF.